Following are 10 T cell receptor beta chains from one sample sequenced in a study of T cell responses to AZD1222 COVID-19 vaccine. TCRdb's table, derived via immunoSEQ multiplex PCR, lists solely in-frame clones and lacks some. The sample records about 100,000 clones, around 94% being singletons. Sample: peripheral blood, taken on day 0 of AZD1222 vaccination. The source of these receptors is an adult in good health.

The chain recombines TRBV5-1 with TRBJ1-6, with 8 bases identical to TRBD1. CDR1 and CDR2 (germline): SGHRS, YFSETQ. J lost 9 bases, V lost 3 bases, and 8 bases had no gene match. The CDR3 length is 15 residues. The CDR3: CASSSGQGGSSPLHF. In DNA, the CDR3 is TGCGCCAGCAGCTCAGGACAGGGTGGATCTTCACCCCTCCACTTT.

V gene TRBV28 combines with J gene TRBJ2-7; D is undetermined. V lost 6 bases and J 3 bases, leaving 9 bases between the germline ends. CDR3 length equals 12 residues. The V gene's germline CDR1 is MDHEN and CDR2 SYDVKM. The CDR3 region is CASSPLVYEQYF. CDR3 nucleotides: TGTGCCAGCAGCCCCCTCGTCTACGAGCAGTACTTC.

This chain connects TRBV21-1 to TRBJ1-4; the table's TRBD1 call for D was not verified on the DNA. TRBV21-1 is deemed a pseudogene. The CDR3 loop spans 18 amino acids. Here the CDR3 DNA reads TGTGCCAGCAGCAAAGGGCAGGGGGGACTTTCAACTAATGAAAAACTGTTTTTT. Amino acid sequence: CASSKGQGGLSTNEKLFF.

This clone was seen only once. The V and J genes are TRBV7-2 and TRBJ2-7; TRBD2 matches 12 bases. This CDR3 is built from 17 residues. The V segment lost 4 bases and the J segment 7 bases; nucleotides outside the gene matches: 14. Per the germline V gene, CDR1 is SGHTA and CDR2 is FQGNSA. CDR3 in amino acids: CASSSTSGRYPGGEQYF. The CDR3 nucleotides are TGTGCCAGCAGCTCCACTAGCGGGAGGTATCCGGGAGGTGAGCAGTACTTC.

J is TRBJ1-3 and V is TRBV9, with D tentatively TRBD1 (6 bases). Trimming took off 4 bases at V and 0 bases at J, with 17 bases between the two ends. Germline V gene sequence: CDR1 SGDLS, CDR2 YYNGEE. The CDR3 is made up of 17 amino acids. The CDR3 here is CASSSRGFSSSGNTIYF. The CDR3, as DNA: TGTGCCAGCAGCTCCAGGGGTTTCTCGAGCTCTGGAAACACCATATATTTT.

V and J are TRBV7-2 and TRBJ2-1, with 7 bases fitting TRBD1. CDR3 length: 15 amino acids. Germline loops: CDR1 SGHTA, CDR2 FQGNSA. The ends lost 6 bases at V and 0 bases at J; junction bases unmatched: 5. The CDR3 DNA reads TGTGCCAGCAGTCCGGACAGGAGCTCCTACAATGAGCAGTTCTTC. Protein product: CASSPDRSSYNEQFF.

This chain uses TRBV18 with TRBJ1-5; 7 bases match TRBD1. The V segment lost 3 bases and the J segment 3 bases; nucleotides outside the gene matches: 2. Per the germline V gene, CDR1 is KGHSH and CDR2 is LQKENI. The CDR3 length is 14 residues. The CDR3 DNA reads as TGTGCCAGCTCACCTGGACAGGACAATCAGCCCCAGCATTTT. This translates into CASSPGQDNQPQHF.

V usage is TRBV12-3 or TRBV12-4 and J usage is TRBJ2-1; 13 nucleotides agree with TRBD2. The junction had 4 bases not matched to a gene; V was cut back by 4 bases and J by 13 bases. The CDR3 runs 13 residues. This CDR3 is CASSSLAGGPQFF. The CDR3 DNA reads TGTGCCAGCAGTTCACTAGCGGGAGGGCCTCAGTTCTTC.

This clone was seen once. This sequence joins TRBV5-4 and TRBJ1-2; no clear D gene. V was shortened by 1 base and J by 5 bases, with 9 bases between the two germline ends. Germline CDR1 is SGHNT and CDR2 is YYREEE (reference sequence). The CDR3 is 13 residues long. The chain's CDR3 is CASSLQGSYGYTF. The CDR3 nucleotides are TGTGCCAGCAGCTTGCAAGGTAGTTATGGCTACACCTTC.

This clone was picked up one time. The chain has TRBV6-5 and TRBJ1-4; a possible D gene is TRBD1 (5 bases). The V end was cut by 6 bases, the J end by 8 bases, with 16 bases between. The CDR3 length is 14 residues. Germline V lookup: CDR1 MNHEY, CDR2 SVGAGI. The CDR3 sequence is CASRYGTRGEKLFF. CDR3 nucleotides: TGTGCCAGCAGATACGGGACTCGAGGGGAAAAACTGTTTTTT.